Below are 20 T cell receptor beta chains sequenced from a single sample in a study of blood T cells in healthy people across ages. Next came a second PCR, run for about 7 to 12 cycles, which used a sample-barcoded 5' primer along with a J-beta primer mix. TCRdb analysed the 5' RACE reads with MiXCR anew, one entry per CDR3 protein. In the table there are 1.4 million to 1.5 million distinct CDR3 sequences, around 42% of which are singletons. Sequencing was performed on blood. Receptors originate from a woman aged 18 to 35 in good health.

The chain joins TRBV5-1 to TRBJ2-1, with TRBD2 matching over 8 bases. Germline V gene sequence: CDR1 SGHRS, CDR2 YFSETQ. V shed 0 bases, J shed 8 bases, and the junction held 10 bases outside the gene matches. There are 16 residues in the CDR3. The CDR3 region is CASSLGSTGGQDEQFF. CDR3 sequence (DNA): TGCGCCAGCAGCTTGGGTAGTACGGGGGGGCAGGATGAGCAGTTCTTC.

This clonotype was counted a few times. CDR3 protein: CASRPSGAGDTQYF. In DNA, the CDR3 is TGTGCCAGCCGGCCTAGCGGGGCCGGGGATACGCAGTATTTT. The rearrangement uses TRBV7-2 and TRBJ2-3; TRBD2 agrees at 9 bases. Trimming cost V 8 bases and J 6 bases; bases outside gene matches: 9. The CDR3 totals 14 residues. Germline V gives CDR1 SGHTA, CDR2 FQGNSA.

Comment on this clonotype: Relative to the germline gene, one junction end is altered; a read error may explain this. The V call is TRBV3-1, the J call TRBJ1-2, with 8 bases aligning to TRBD1. Germline values: CDR1 LGHDT, CDR2 YNNKEL (reference sequence). The CDR3 length is 14 residues. The CDR3 loop reads CASSQGQGSYSYTF. DNA for the CDR3: TGTGCCAGCAGCCAAGGACAGGGGAGCTATAGCTACACCTTC.

This clonotype was detected a few times. The V call is TRBV29-1, the J call TRBJ2-1; D may be TRBD2 (7 bases). The CDR3 is 17 amino acids. In germline, CDR1 is SQVTM, CDR2 ANQGSEA. Between the trimmed V and J ends, which lost 6 bases and 5 bases, there was a span of 26 bases. The DNA of the CDR3 is TGCAGCGTGGACCGCGTGGGGGGGCATACCCTCAACAATGAGCAGTTCTTC. Residues: CSVDRVGGHTLNNEQFF.

The rearrangement links TRBV4-1 to TRBJ2-1; 12 nucleotides agree with TRBD2. From germline, CDR1 is MGHRA and CDR2 YSYEKL. The CDR3 is 17 amino acids. V dropped 2 bases and J dropped 6; count of bases not matched to a gene: 8. CDR3 sequence: CASSQQRTSGASNEQFF. The DNA for the CDR3 is TGCGCCAGCAGCCAACAACGGACTAGCGGGGCGTCCAATGAGCAGTTCTTC.

This clonotype has only a few counts. V usage is TRBV5-1 and J usage is TRBJ2-5; a possible D gene is TRBD1 (6 bases). Germline assignment: CDR1 SGHRS and CDR2 YFSETQ. The length of the CDR3 is 15 residues. Trimming took off 2 bases at V and 5 bases at J, with 16 bases between the two ends. The CDR3 loop is CASSLQGRGKETQYF. DNA for the CDR3: TGCGCCAGCAGCTTACAGGGAAGGGGCAAGGAGACCCAGTACTTC. Filled out from reference TRBV5-1 and TRBJ2-5, the complete variable domain reads KAGVTQTPRYLIKTRGQQVTLSCSPISGHRSVSWYQQTPGQGLQFLFEYFSETQRNKGNFPGRFSGRQFSNSRSEMNVSTLELGDSALYLCASSLQGRGKETQYFGPGTRLLVL.

Written as DNA, the CDR3 is TGTGCCAGCAGCCCCCCGGCGGGAGAGAGCGAGCAGTACTTC. Translated, it gives CASSPPAGESEQYF. The chain joins TRBV4-2 to TRBJ2-4; 7 bases agree with TRBD2. TRBJ2-7 explains the end of the DNA better; the J call may be wrong. The CDR3 is 14 residues long. Germline V gene lookup returns CDR1 LGHNA and CDR2 YNFKEQ.

A few counts support this clonotype. The chain is built from TRBV20-1 and TRBJ2-3; maybe TRBD2 (5 bases). Germline CDR1 reads DFQATT; CDR2 reads SNEGSKA (reference sequence). The CDR3 spans 18 residues. The V end lost 6 bases, the J end lost 4 bases, and 29 bases lay between the germline ends. The CDR3 spells CSAISLTPGLYGADTQYF. CDR3 in DNA: TGCAGTGCAATCTCCCTCACCCCTGGGTTATACGGGGCAGATACGCAGTATTTT.

The chain employs TRBV7-2 and TRBJ2-5, with 8 bases fitting TRBD2. V gave up 5 bases and J gave up 12 bases; unmatched junction bases: 17. There are 15 residues in the CDR3. Germline V CDR1 and CDR2: SGHTA, FQGNSA. CDR3 amino acids: CASSPVGASGSIEYF. CDR3 coding DNA: TGTGCCAGCAGCCCAGTCGGGGCTAGCGGGTCAATAGAGTACTTC. The whole variable domain, remainder taken from reference TRBV7-2 and TRBJ2-5, is GAGVSQSPSNKVTEKGKDVELRCDPISGHTALYWYRQSLGQGLEFLIYFQGNSAPDKSGLPSDRFSAERTGGSVSTLTIQRTQQEDSAVYLCASSPVGASGSIEYFGPGTRLLVL.

V and J are TRBV20-1 and TRBJ2-3, with D tentatively TRBD2 (6 bases). CDR3 length equals 16 residues. Germline V gene lookup returns CDR1 DFQATT and CDR2 SNEGSKA (reference sequence). Trimming pared 6 bases from V and 2 bases from J, leaving 21 bases between. The chain's CDR3 is CSAPSAGRYLTDTQYF. CDR3 DNA sequence: TGCAGTGCCCCCTCCGCGGGGAGATATCTCACAGATACGCAGTATTTT.

In regard to this clonotype: Possible read error: a much larger clone is one base away. Since the CDR3 does not end with the conserved phenylalanine or tryptophan, this likely comes from a read error. This chain links TRBV11-2 with TRBJ2-1; TRBD2 matches 10 bases. The CDR3 is 16 residues long. Per germline, CDR1 SGHAT and CDR2 FQNNGV. J lost 2 bases, V lost 1 base, and 2 bases had no gene match. This CDR3 is CASSLVAGGPYNEQFL. The CDR3 DNA reads as TGTGCCAGCAGCTTAGTAGCGGGAGGACCCTACAATGAGCAGTTCCTC.

The rearrangement joins TRBV4-2 to TRBJ2-2; D unresolved. This CDR3 comprises 17 residues. Trimming left V 4 bases short and J 0 bases short, with 15 bases between. Germline values: CDR1 LGHNA, CDR2 YNFKEQ. CDR3 sequence (DNA): TGTGCCAGCAGCCCCAAGTTTGAGACCACGAACACCGGGGAGCTGTTTTTT. Encoded protein: CASSPKFETTNTGELFF.

The table lists this clonotype with a few counts. The chain joins TRBV20-1 to TRBJ2-1, with no clear D. This CDR3 comprises 10 residues. The V and J ends lost 5 bases and 8 bases respectively, with 7 bases between them. Looked up from germline, CDR1 is DFQATT and CDR2 is SNEGSKA (reference sequence). CDR3 protein: CSAADDEQFF. The DNA for the CDR3 is TGCAGTGCTGCAGACGATGAGCAGTTCTTC.

The chain carries TRBV7-9 and TRBJ2-5, with a tentative D call TRBD2 (7 bases). The V and J ends lost 5 bases and 4 bases respectively, with 17 bases between them. Germline V gives CDR1 SEHNR, CDR2 FQNEAQ (reference sequence). The CDR3 runs to 15 residues. This CDR3 is CASSPRGGALETQYF. Here the CDR3 DNA reads TGTGCCAGCAGCCCACGAGGGGGGGCCCTAGAGACCCAGTACTTC.

This clonotype has just a few counts. This rearrangement joins TRBV12-3 or TRBV12-4 to TRBJ1-2, with TRBD1 identical over 7 bases. V shed 2 bases, J shed 8 bases, and the junction held 8 bases outside the gene matches. The CDR3 totals 14 residues. The CDR3 protein is CASSLRKGAKGYTF. The CDR3 DNA reads as TGTGCCAGCAGTTTACGGAAGGGGGCGAAGGGCTACACCTTC.

This clonotype is a singleton in its sample. The rearrangement links TRBV5-1 to TRBJ1-1; no reliable D call. This CDR3 comprises 12 residues. The V end lost 1 base, the J end lost 8 bases, and 9 bases lay between the germline ends. Looked up from germline, CDR1 is SGHRS and CDR2 is YFSETQ. CDR3 DNA sequence: TGCGCCAGCAGCTTGAGTTTGGGGGAAGCTTTCTTT. The encoded protein is CASSLSLGEAFF.

The rearrangement uses TRBV2 and TRBJ1-2; possible D gene TRBD1, 5 bases. Germline loops: CDR1 SNHLY, CDR2 FYNNEI. V shed 11 bases and J shed 4 bases, with 14 bases lying between them. The CDR3 consists of 12 residues. Here the CDR3 DNA reads TGTGCCCTCTCGGGGGAACCCTATGGCTACACCTTC. This gives the protein CALSGEPYGYTF.

CDR3 sequence (DNA): TGTGCCAGCACCTTGACAGGGTTCGGACAGCCCCAGCATTTT. This translates into CASTLTGFGQPQHF. The gene calls are TRBV7-2 and TRBJ1-5; 7 nucleotides line up with TRBD1. Germline lookup yields CDR1 SGHTA and CDR2 FQGNSA. The CDR3 sequence is 14 residues long. V shed 7 bases and J 7 bases; nucleotides not matched to a gene: 10.

A word on this clonotype: With a much larger clone just one base away, this may be a read error. J is TRBJ1-2 and V is TRBV5-1; 7 bases line up with TRBD1. The V gene's germline CDR1 is SGHRS and CDR2 YFSETQ. CDR3 length: 15 amino acids. CDR3 bases: TGCGCCAGCAGCATACGGACAGGAGCTAACTATGACTACACCTTC. Amino acids: CASSIRTGANYDYTF. Variable domain in full (rest from reference TRBV5-1 and TRBJ1-2): KAGVTQTPRYLIKTRGQQVTLSCSPISGHRSVSWYQQTPGQGLQFLFEYFSETQRNKGNFPGRFSGRQFSNSRSEMNVSTLELGDSALYLCASSIRTGANYDYTFGSGTRLTVV.

This chain uses TRBV7-9 with TRBJ2-7; D is ambiguous. Germline CDR1 SEHNR, CDR2 FQNEAQ (reference sequence). V lost 1 base to trimming and J lost 4 bases, with 14 bases between them. This CDR3 has 15 residues. Here the CDR3 reads CASSLVPNVGYEQYF. CDR3 coding DNA: TGTGCCAGCAGCTTAGTACCCAACGTTGGGTACGAGCAGTACTTC.